A single sample is the source of the 21 T cell receptor beta chains below, sequenced in a study of identical twins. TCRdb ran MiXCR on the 5' RACE reads and lists one entry per CDR3 protein. The sample yields about 240,000 distinct CDR3 sequences, roughly 13% seen once. These data are also associated with another study on yellow fever vaccine responses in identical twins.

Material for sequencing was memory (CD45RO+) T cells sorted from blood. The receptors shown here come from a woman aged 18-35 years in good health.

The table lists this clonotype with many counts. The chain employs TRBV7-9 and TRBJ2-2; D remains unclear. The V and J ends lost 3 bases and 3 bases respectively, with 5 bases between them. CDR1 is SEHNR and CDR2 is FQNEAQ in the germline V gene (reference sequence). The CDR3 consists of 13 residues. The CDR3 loop is CASSLLDTGELFF. The DNA for the CDR3 is TGTGCCAGCAGCTTGTTGGACACCGGGGAGCTGTTTTTT.

This clonotype was seen repeatedly, ten times or more. The chain couples TRBV7-2 to TRBJ2-1; 9 nucleotides line up with TRBD1. CDR1 and CDR2 (germline): SGHTA, FQGNSA. This CDR3 region has 15 residues. Germline trimming cut 0 bases from V and 6 bases from J; bases unmatched to any gene: 3. CDR3 sequence reads: CASSLAGQGTNEQFF. In nucleotides, the CDR3 is TGTGCCAGCAGCTTAGCGGGACAGGGAACCAATGAGCAGTTCTTC. The whole variable domain, filled in from reference TRBV7-2 and TRBJ2-1, reads GAGVSQSPSNKVTEKGKDVELRCDPISGHTALYWYRQSLGQGLEFLIYFQGNSAPDKSGLPSDRFSAERTGGSVSTLTIQRTQQEDSAVYLCASSLAGQGTNEQFFGPGTRLTVL.

The V gene is TRBV12-3 or TRBV12-4, the J gene TRBJ2-5; no reliable D call. V was cut by 7 bases and J by 7 bases, with 13 bases left in between. CDR3 length equals 12 residues. The CDR3 loop reads CASKTEGTTQYF. The CDR3 region has the DNA TGTGCCAGCAAGACGGAAGGAACGACCCAGTACTTC.

The CDR3 sequence is CASSRTGGPSPEQYF. DNA of the CDR3: TGTGCCAGCAGCCGTACAGGGGGCCCCTCCCCCGAGCAGTACTTC. The J gene is TRBJ2-7, the V gene TRBV11-2; 9 bases line up with TRBD1. Germline CDR1 is SGHAT and CDR2 is FQNNGV. This CDR3 has 15 amino acids. Trimming removed 5 bases from V and 6 bases from J; junction bases left unmatched: 11.

This clonotype was observed a handful of times. The chain links TRBV4-3 to TRBJ2-1, with 8 bases aligning to TRBD1. Per germline, CDR1 LGHNA and CDR2 YSLEER. The CDR3 consists of 16 residues. V was pared by 0 bases and J by 0 bases, with 1 base of the junction left unmatched. CDR3 in DNA: TGCGCCAGCAGCCAAGATACAGGGGGCTCCTACAATGAGCAGTTCTTC. Translation: CASSQDTGGSYNEQFF.

Note on this clonotype: Germline is not matched at one junction end, which may reflect a read error. V usage is TRBV27 and J usage is TRBJ2-7; tentative D call: TRBD2 (5 bases). CDR3 length: 14 residues. The germline V gene encodes CDR1 MNHEY and CDR2 SMNVEV (reference sequence). The CDR3 here is CTSSFRAGNYEQYF. The CDR3 DNA follows: TGCACCAGCAGTTTCCGGGCCGGGAACTACGAGCAGTACTTC.

The V gene is TRBV20-1, the J gene TRBJ1-6; D not resolved. Germline-derived CDR1 and CDR2 are DFQATT and SNEGSKA (reference sequence). The CDR3 length is 15 residues. V was trimmed by 6 bases and J by 0 bases, leaving 12 bases between them. The DNA for the CDR3 is TGCAGTGCCTCCTTATTGAGCTCCTATAATTCACCCCTCCACTTT. It translates to CSASLLSSYNSPLHF.

The chain's CDR3 is CASSSLAEAFF. The CDR3 DNA reads as TGTGCCAGCAGCAGTCTCGCTGAAGCTTTCTTT. The chain joins TRBV3-1 to TRBJ1-1; D ambiguous. The CDR3 is made up of 11 amino acids. With 5 bases removed from V and 6 bases from J, the gap between germline ends came to 7 bases. CDR1 LGHDT and CDR2 YNNKEL come from the germline V gene (reference sequence).

The chain has TRBV18 and TRBJ2-3, with D possibly called TRBD1 or TRBD2 (5 bases each). This CDR3 is 15 amino acids long. Looked up from germline, CDR1 is KGHSH and CDR2 is LQKENI. V lost 3 bases, J lost 0 bases, and 10 bases lay in between. CDR3 region: CASSPRDPSTDTQYF. CDR3 sequence (DNA): TGTGCCAGCTCACCCAGGGACCCGAGCACAGATACGCAGTATTTT.

This clonotype was observed many times. The rearrangement joins TRBV4-3 to TRBJ1-6, with D unclear. The V and J ends lost 3 bases and 11 bases respectively, with 8 bases between them. Germline V gene data show CDR1 as LGHNA and CDR2 as YSLEER. This CDR3 has 12 amino acids. CDR3 bases: TGCGCCAGCAGCCATGGGGTCCCACCCCTCCACTTT. Translated: CASSHGVPPLHF.

This clonotype has more than one count but fewer than ten. The chain employs TRBV7-2 and TRBJ2-2, with D perhaps matching TRBD1 or TRBD2 (6 bases each). Germline CDR1 is SGHTA and CDR2 is FQGNSA. The CDR3 consists of 14 residues. Between the trimmed V and J ends, which lost 5 bases and 7 bases, there was a span of 14 bases. This CDR3 reads CASSLARGLGELFF. CDR3 coding DNA: TGTGCCAGCAGCCTCGCCAGGGGACTCGGGGAGCTGTTTTTT. Together with reference TRBV7-2 and TRBJ2-2, the CDR3 gives the full variable domain: GAGVSQSPSNKVTEKGKDVELRCDPISGHTALYWYRQSLGQGLEFLIYFQGNSAPDKSGLPSDRFSAERTGGSVSTLTIQRTQQEDSAVYLCASSLARGLGELFFGEGSRLTVL.

The V call is TRBV14, the J call TRBJ2-7; 9 nucleotides align to TRBD2. Germline V CDR1 and CDR2: SGHDN, FVKESK. The V segment lost 4 bases and the J segment 2 bases; nucleotides outside the gene matches: 12. This CDR3 is built from 17 residues. The CDR3 sequence is CASSRRMTSGFPYEQYF. CDR3 DNA: TGTGCCAGCAGCCGTCGAATGACTAGCGGATTCCCCTACGAGCAGTACTTC.

V usage is TRBV15 and J usage is TRBJ2-7, with 11 bases fitting TRBD1. Germline-derived CDR1 and CDR2 are LNHNV and YYDKDF (reference sequence). J lost 3 bases, V lost 2 bases, and 3 bases had no gene match. The CDR3 totals 15 residues. CDR3: CATSRTGTGGYEQYF. DNA for the CDR3: TGTGCCACCAGCAGAACCGGGACAGGGGGCTACGAGCAGTACTTC.

The V and J genes are TRBV6-2 or TRBV6-3 and TRBJ1-2; no clear D gene. The CDR3 totals 13 residues. Looked up from germline, CDR1 is MNHEY and CDR2 is SVGEGT. Trimming left V 5 bases short and J 4 bases short, with 11 bases between. The CDR3 here is CASSPAASYGYTF. The CDR3 coding sequence is TGTGCCAGCAGTCCCGCGGCGTCCTATGGCTACACCTTC.

The table lists this clonotype with many counts. The chain combines TRBV6-2 or TRBV6-3 with TRBJ1-5, with no clear D. From germline, CDR1 is MNHEY and CDR2 SVGEGT. This CDR3 has 12 residues. Trimming removed 7 bases at V and 4 bases at J, with 8 bases between. The CDR3 nucleotides are TGTGCCAGCACTACACAGAATCAGCCCCAGCATTTT. Translating it yields CASTTQNQPQHF.

The V and J genes are TRBV5-5 and TRBJ2-1; no clear D gene. V was cut by 2 bases and J by 0 bases, with 9 bases left in between. CDR3 length equals 15 residues. Germline CDR1 SGHKS, CDR2 YYEKEE (reference sequence). The CDR3 here is CASSFRLRSYNEQFF. The CDR3 nucleotides read TGTGCCAGCAGCTTCCGGCTCCGCTCCTACAATGAGCAGTTCTTC.

The table lists this clonotype with many counts. This sequence joins TRBV5-8 and TRBJ1-1, with D possibly being TRBD1 (5 bases). Between the trimmed V and J ends, which lost 0 bases and 0 bases, there was a span of 15 bases. The CDR3 consists of 17 residues. Germline CDR1 SGHTS, CDR2 YDEGEE. The CDR3 reads CASSLAFGGGVNTEAFF. The CDR3 DNA sequence: TGTGCCAGCAGCTTGGCCTTCGGGGGGGGGGTGAACACTGAAGCTTTCTTT. The full variable domain, completed using reference TRBV5-8 and TRBJ1-1, is EAGVTQSPTHLIKTRGQQATLRCSPISGHTSVYWYQQALGLGLQFLLWYDEGEERNRGNFPPRFSGRQFPNYSSELNVNALELEDSALYLCASSLAFGGGVNTEAFFGQGTRLTVV.

This clonotype was counted a few times. The genes are TRBV2 and TRBJ2-7; maybe TRBD2 (6 bases). This CDR3 is 10 amino acids long. Germline CDR1 reads SNHLY; CDR2 reads FYNNEI. Trimming cost V 3 bases and J 12 bases, with 9 bases left between them. CDR3 protein: CASSEEGLYF. In DNA, the CDR3 is TGTGCCAGCAGTGAGGAGGGTTTGTACTTC.

The chain uses TRBV7-8 and TRBJ1-3; D is possibly TRBD1 (6 bases). The CDR3 covers 19 residues. Germline V CDR1 and CDR2: SGHVS, FQNEAQ. With 5 bases removed from V and 0 bases from J, the gap between germline ends came to 23 bases. The CDR3 reads CASSTVPLTGGVSGNTIYF. Written as DNA, the CDR3 is TGTGCCAGCAGCACAGTACCCCTGACGGGGGGCGTCTCTGGAAACACCATATATTTT.

This clonotype was detected ten times or more. The V call is TRBV7-3, the J call TRBJ2-2; D not certain. The CDR3 is made up of 14 amino acids. Germline CDR1 SGHTA, CDR2 FQGTGA. V lost 0 bases and J 5 bases, leaving 7 bases between the germline ends. The CDR3 sequence is CASSLTPTTGELFF. As DNA, the CDR3 is TGTGCCAGCAGCTTAACCCCGACAACCGGGGAGCTGTTTTTT.

This clonotype was counted only a few times. Germline and junction disagree at one end, which may indicate a read error. The chain has TRBV7-2 and TRBJ1-3; weak D call: TRBD1 (5 bases). CDR3 length: 13 amino acids. CDR1 is SGHTA, CDR2 FQGNSA, per germline. CDR3 nucleotide sequence: TGTGCCAGCAGCTTAGCAAGGGGAAGCACCATATATTTT. Translated, it gives CASSLARGSTIYF.